This passage covers 4 T cell receptor beta chains from one sample sequenced in a study of blood T cell repertoires in COVID-19. The repertoire was sequenced with immunoSEQ multiplex PCR; TCRdb's copy has only in-frame clones and lacks some. The data show around 130,000 clones, just under 85% seen once. Sequenced sample: PBMCs or T cells enriched from blood (not recorded which). Source of these receptors: a woman aged 45 to 65 with acute COVID-19.

A single count supports this clone. CDR3 nucleotides: TGTGCCAGCTCACCGACAGGGGGCCACACCGGGGAGCTGTTTTTT. Translating gives CASSPTGGHTGELFF. This chain connects TRBV18 to TRBJ2-2; 10 nucleotides line up with TRBD1. The CDR3 sequence is 15 residues long. The V segment lost 3 bases and the J segment 3 bases; nucleotides outside the gene matches: 1. Germline CDR1 reads KGHSH; CDR2 reads LQKENI.

In this sample, this clone turned up a few times. The chain joins TRBV6-5 to TRBJ2-7; TRBD2 aligns across 7 bases. Germline-derived CDR1 and CDR2 are MNHEY and SVGAGI. This CDR3 has 12 residues. V was clipped by 9 bases and J by 0 bases; unmatched bases: 2. The chain's CDR3 is CARSGDSYEQYF. As DNA, the CDR3 is TGTGCCAGAAGCGGGGACTCCTACGAGCAGTACTTC.

This rearrangement joins TRBV4-2 to TRBJ2-3; 7 bases fit TRBD2. The CDR3 spans 16 residues. Germline V lookup: CDR1 LGHNA, CDR2 YNFKEQ. The trim removed 0 bases at V and 5 bases at J, leaving 8 bases unmatched. CDR3 sequence: CASSQEAGVGVDTQYF. CDR3 nucleotide sequence: TGTGCCAGCAGCCAAGAGGCGGGAGTGGGGGTAGATACGCAGTATTTT.

V gene TRBV6-1 combines with J gene TRBJ2-5, with 9 bases fitting TRBD1. The germline V gene has CDR1 MNHNS and CDR2 SASEGT. V gave up 1 base and J gave up 7 bases; unmatched junction bases: 4. CDR3 size: 14 residues. The CDR3 sequence is CASSEGDRVTTQYF. In DNA form, the CDR3 reads TGTGCCAGCAGTGAAGGGGACAGGGTAACGACCCAGTACTTC.